The 19 T cell receptor beta chains given below trace back to one sample, sequenced in a study of regulatory T cells in long-lasting Graves disease. Time point reported: persistent/refractory GD, antithyroid drugs over 5 years with positive TRAb. RNA from PBMCs was the source of the TCR library. According to the study, TCR beta libraries were built with iRepertoire HTBI primers and CDR3-region Arm-PCR. TCRdb redid the calling of the multiplex PCR reads with MiXCR, one entry per CDR3 protein. This table has about 460,000 distinct CDR3 sequences, less than 25% appearing once. Sequencing used peripheral blood mononuclear cells (PBMCs), obtained when the disease was refractory, from a patient treated with antithyroid drugs. The receptors were gathered from a female donor with Graves disease.

V usage is TRBV6-2 or TRBV6-3 and J usage is TRBJ2-1, with 10 bases identical to TRBD2. The germline V gene encodes CDR1 MNHEY and CDR2 SVGEGT. V shed 6 bases and J 5 bases; nucleotides not matched to a gene: 4. There are 14 residues in the CDR3. CDR3 nucleotides: TGTGCCAGCAGACTAGCGGGGACTGACAATGAGCAGTTCTTC. Translation: CASRLAGTDNEQFF.

There are a few counts of this clonotype. The V gene is TRBV29-1, the J gene TRBJ2-3; D remains unclear. The CDR3 extends over 14 amino acids. The germline CDR1 and CDR2 sequences are SQVTM and ANQGSEA. Trimming pared 4 bases from V and 2 bases from J, leaving 13 bases between. The DNA of the CDR3 is TGCAGCGTTGTTCAGACCCGAGACACAGATACGCAGTATTTT. As protein: CSVVQTRDTDTQYF.

This clonotype was counted many times. The V call is TRBV28, the J call TRBJ1-1; D ambiguous. Germline values: CDR1 MDHEN, CDR2 SYDVKM. V was clipped by 3 bases and J by 1 base, with 9 bases between them. The CDR3 sequence is 14 residues long. Here the CDR3 DNA reads TGTGCCAGCAGTTTTATGTATCAGAACACTGAAGCTTTCTTT. This translates into CASSFMYQNTEAFF.

The chain is built from TRBV20-1 and TRBJ1-2; D call uncertain. CDR3 length: 13 amino acids. Germline V CDR1 and CDR2: DFQATT, SNEGSKA (reference sequence). V dropped 0 bases and J dropped 3 bases, with 8 bases sitting between them. DNA for the CDR3: TGCAGTGCTAGAGACACCCGGGACTATGGCTACACCTTC. It specifies CSARDTRDYGYTF.

V usage is TRBV5-4 and J usage is TRBJ1-2; D might be TRBD1 (5 bases). Germline lookup yields CDR1 SGHNT and CDR2 YYREEE (reference sequence). V was shortened by 3 bases and J by 1 base, with 13 bases between the two germline ends. This CDR3 is built from 15 residues. CDR3 DNA sequence: TGTGCCAGCAGCTCCGGGGACGTATATAACTATGGCTACACCTTC. It specifies CASSSGDVYNYGYTF.

This clonotype was recorded many times. This chain links TRBV11-2 with TRBJ1-2, with D uncertain. V was pared by 5 bases and J by 2 bases, with 6 bases between. Germline loops: CDR1 SGHAT, CDR2 FQNNGV. The CDR3 is 12 residues long. CDR3 amino acids: CASSPINYGYTF. DNA for the CDR3: TGTGCCAGCAGCCCGATCAACTATGGCTACACCTTC.

The chain has TRBV2 and TRBJ2-2; 11 bases are a match to TRBD2. Germline-derived CDR1 and CDR2 are SNHLY and FYNNEI. This CDR3 region has 14 residues. The ends lost 6 bases at V and 5 bases at J; junction bases unmatched: 2. The CDR3 region has the DNA TGTGCCAGCAGAGGGACTAGCGGTACCGGGGAGCTGTTTTTT. This sequence encodes CASRGTSGTGELFF. The full variable domain, its missing parts supplied by reference TRBV2 and TRBJ2-2, is EPEVTQTPSHQVTQMGQEVILRCVPISNHLYFYWYRQILGQKVEFLVSFYNNEISEKSEIFDDQFSVERPDGSNFTLKIRSTKLEDSAMYFCASRGTSGTGELFFGEGSRLTVL.

This clonotype has at least ten counts. The chain carries TRBV11-2 and TRBJ2-5; 7 nucleotides agree with TRBD1. CDR1 is SGHAT and CDR2 is FQNNGV in the germline V gene. Unmatched junction bases numbered 7, after V lost 5 bases and J lost 4 bases. There are 14 residues in the CDR3. The CDR3 protein is CASSPRTGRETQYF. CDR3 DNA: TGTGCCAGCAGCCCACGGACAGGTCGAGAGACCCAGTACTTC.

This clonotype was counted at least ten times. This chain connects TRBV29-1 to TRBJ1-1; tentative D call: TRBD1 (5 bases). The CDR3 covers 9 residues. V lost 4 bases and J lost 11, with 8 bases in between. Germline V CDR1 and CDR2: SQVTM, ANQGSEA. CDR3 loop: CSVGTRAFF. CDR3 DNA sequence: TGCAGCGTTGGGACACGCGCTTTCTTT. Complete variable domain (other parts from reference TRBV29-1 and TRBJ1-1): SAVISQKPSRDICQRGTSLTIQCQVDSQVTMMFWYRQQPGQSLTLIATANQGSEATYESGFVIDKFPISRPNLTFSTLTVSNMSPEDSSIYLCSVGTRAFFGQGTRLTVV.

Many counts were recorded for this clonotype. The chain has TRBV6-2 or TRBV6-3 and TRBJ2-2; 9 bases line up with TRBD1. The CDR3 extends over 15 amino acids. J was trimmed by 4 bases and V by 5 bases; bases with no gene match: 5. CDR1 is MNHEY and CDR2 is SVGEGT in the germline V gene. CDR3 bases: TGTGCCAGCAGTCCACAGGGGGCGGTCACCGGGGAGCTGTTTTTT. This encodes CASSPQGAVTGELFF.

Details on this clonotype: It may be a read error: a sequence one base away is much more abundant. Lacking the conserved final phenylalanine or tryptophan, this CDR3 likely reflects a read error. This chain uses TRBV7-3 with TRBJ1-6; a possible D gene is TRBD1 (5 bases). This CDR3 region has 14 residues. V lost 2 bases and J lost 5, with 7 bases in between. Per germline, CDR1 SGHTA and CDR2 FQGTGA. The CDR3 DNA is TGTGCCAGCAGCTTAGACAGCAATAATTCACCCCTCCACTCT. Encoded protein: CASSLDSNNSPLHS.

The CDR3 loop is CASHVAGGVSEQFF. The DNA for the CDR3 is TGTGCCAGCCACGTCGCGGGAGGGGTTAGTGAGCAGTTCTTC. The V call is TRBV27, the J call TRBJ2-1; 9 nucleotides align to TRBD2. Per germline, CDR1 MNHEY and CDR2 SMNVEV (reference sequence). The CDR3 length is 14 residues. The V gene end was trimmed by 8 bases and the J gene end by 9 bases; junction bases not matched to a gene: 11.

The chain combines TRBV5-6 with TRBJ1-1; no clear D. CDR1 is SGHDT and CDR2 is YYEEEE in the germline V gene. The V end lost 2 bases, the J end lost 4 bases, and 9 bases lay between the germline ends. The CDR3 spans 13 residues. The CDR3 bases are TGTGCCAGCAGCTTCCCAGGTATCACTGAAGCTTTCTTT. Translation: CASSFPGITEAFF.

This clonotype was picked up a small number of times. This rearrangement joins TRBV28 to TRBJ2-2; tentatively, D is TRBD2 (6 bases). Germline CDR1 MDHEN, CDR2 SYDVKM. This CDR3 contains 13 residues. Trimming shortened V by 10 bases and J by 2 bases, and 11 bases separated the two germline ends. The CDR3 coding sequence is TGTGCCATCGGGGAGGTCAACACCGGGGAGCTGTTTTTT. Translated, it gives CAIGEVNTGELFF.

This clonotype came up many times. J is TRBJ2-7 and V is TRBV28; the D gene could be TRBD1 or TRBD2 (5 bases each). The germline V gene has CDR1 MDHEN and CDR2 SYDVKM. This CDR3 has 16 amino acids. The V end lost 4 bases, the J end lost 3 bases, and 19 bases lay between the germline ends. The CDR3 is CASSSYEAGTFYEQYF. The CDR3 region has the DNA TGTGCCAGCAGTTCATACGAGGCAGGGACGTTCTACGAGCAGTACTTC. Supplemented by reference TRBV28 and TRBJ2-7, the full variable domain reads DVKVTQSSRYLVKRTGEKVFLECVQDMDHENMFWYRQDPGLGLRLIYFSYDVKMKEKGDIPEGYSVSREKKERFSLILESASTNQTSMYLCASSSYEAGTFYEQYFGPGTRLTVT.

The rearrangement links TRBV6-5 to TRBJ2-3, with D unclear. This CDR3 is 14 amino acids long. Trimming left V 2 bases short and J 6 bases short, with 12 bases between. Germline V CDR1 and CDR2: MNHEY, SVGAGI. Here the CDR3 DNA reads TGTGCCAGCAGTTACAACCGTCTAGAGGATACGCAGTATTTT. Translated: CASSYNRLEDTQYF.

This clonotype was counted ten times or more. One end of the junction varies from germline; a read error may be responsible. The chain uses TRBV7-9 and TRBJ1-5; D remains unclear. Germline CDR1 reads SEHNR; CDR2 reads FQNEAQ (reference sequence). There are 14 residues in the CDR3. CDR3 DNA: TGTGCCAGCAGTTTAGAGGGTGGCAATCAGCCCCAGCATTTT. It specifies CASSLEGGNQPQHF.

This clonotype was found a few times. The CDR3 DNA is TGCGCCAGCAGCTTGGCCGGCGGGGCGGCCTACGAGCAGTACTTC. Its translation: CASSLAGGAAYEQYF. The genes are TRBV5-1 and TRBJ2-7; a weak D match, TRBD2 (6 bases). V was clipped by 0 bases and J by 2 bases, with 12 bases between them. Germline CDR1 reads SGHRS; CDR2 reads YFSETQ. The CDR3 sequence is 15 residues long.

This sequence joins TRBV6-2 or TRBV6-3 and TRBJ2-7, with D perhaps TRBD2 (5 bases). Between the trimmed V and J ends, which lost 2 bases and 4 bases, there was a span of 18 bases. Germline assignment: CDR1 MNHEY and CDR2 SVGEGT. CDR3 length: 16 amino acids. In DNA, the CDR3 is TGTGCCAGCAGTTACCTCCCCCTCCGGAGGCAATACGAGCAGTACTTC. Translating gives CASSYLPLRRQYEQYF.